This T cell receptor beta chain is drawn from a study of shared clonotypes between healthy human individuals. General study points: Generally, estimated richness proved larger in naive subsets than it did in memory subsets. Non-shared clonotypes showed lower generation probabilities than clonotypes common to all four donors.

Notes on this clone: Its antigen is unidentified.

Authors' methods: Junction-only immunoSEQ data arrived without quality scores, meaning filtering differed. Measured with immunoSEQ multiplex PCR; TCRdb has only the in-frame clones, and not every one. For V, J and clone size, that table is used; D and trimming come from the DNA. The table includes roughly 700,000 clones, 90% detected once. V shed 10 bases and J shed 2 bases, with 15 bases lying between them. CDR3 length equals 13 residues. Germline loops: CDR1 MNHEY, CDR2 SVGAGI. This clonotype originated in a man younger than 35 in good health. Some clones in this sample may be carry-over from other donors' samples. Sequencing was performed on memory CD8+ T cells from PBMCs. Subset of the sample: CD45RO+ cells pooled with CCR7-negative TemRA cells. The chain joins TRBV6-5 to TRBJ2-7; the D gene is possibly TRBD2 (6 bases). CDR3 region: CATLGGRAYEQYF. CDR3 sequence (DNA): TGTGCCACCCTCGGAGGGCGGGCCTACGAGCAGTACTTC.